What follows are 22 T cell receptor beta chains derived from one specimen sequenced in a study of blood T cell repertoires in COVID-19. Profiled with immunoSEQ multiplex PCR; TCRdb holds only in-frame clones, not every one. The sample carries more than 15,000 clones, 70% to 90% recorded once. Sequencing was done on a sample of peripheral blood. The receptors originated from a man aged 40-50 years with active COVID-19.

The gene calls are TRBV19 and TRBJ1-3, with 7 bases fitting TRBD1. Trimming at V came to 7 bases and at J to 4 bases, leaving 10 bases not matched to a gene. Germline V lookup: CDR1 LNHDA, CDR2 SQIVND (reference sequence). The CDR3 is made up of 15 amino acids. CDR3 in amino acids: CASTRTTGPGNTIYF. The CDR3 bases are TGTGCCAGTACCCGAACGACAGGGCCAGGAAACACCATATATTTT.

The J gene is TRBJ2-1, the V gene TRBV13, with D perhaps matching TRBD2 (5 bases). The V gene's germline CDR1 is PRHDT and CDR2 FYEKMQ (reference sequence). Deletions cut 5 bases from V and 7 bases from J, with 15 bases between. CDR3 size: 14 residues. CDR3 DNA sequence: TGTGCCAGCAGCCGAGGTTTTCCGGGGAATGAGCAGTTCTTC. Encoded protein: CASSRGFPGNEQFF.

The rearrangement links TRBV2 to TRBJ1-2, with a possible D match to TRBD1 (5 bases). The CDR3 has 14 residues. Trimming pared 4 bases from V and 0 bases from J, leaving 9 bases between. CDR1 is SNHLY, CDR2 FYNNEI, per germline. Here the CDR3 reads CASSVDRANYGYTF. As DNA, the CDR3 is TGTGCCAGCAGTGTAGACAGAGCTAACTATGGCTACACCTTC.

CDR3 region: CSVVLTDYTEAFF. The DNA of the CDR3 is TGCAGCGTTGTCCTGACGGACTACACTGAAGCTTTCTTT. The rearrangement uses TRBV29-1 and TRBJ1-1, with no clear D. V was clipped by 4 bases and J by 3 bases, with 12 bases between them. The germline V gene has CDR1 SQVTM and CDR2 ANQGSEA. There are 13 residues in the CDR3.

This clone was seen a single time. The rearrangement uses TRBV6-6 and TRBJ2-7, with D possibly being TRBD1 (5 bases). CDR1 MNHNY and CDR2 SVGAGI come from the germline V gene (reference sequence). This CDR3 has 14 amino acids. The germline V and J ends were trimmed by 0 bases and 3 bases, with 9 bases remaining between them. CDR3 protein: CASSYSYRSYEQYF. Written as DNA, the CDR3 is TGTGCCAGCAGTTACTCGTACAGGAGCTACGAGCAGTACTTC.

The chain joins TRBV19 to TRBJ2-6; 9 bases match TRBD1. The V gene end was trimmed by 7 bases and the J gene end by 2 bases; junction bases not matched to a gene: 12. CDR1 is LNHDA, CDR2 SQIVND, per germline (reference sequence). The CDR3 extends over 18 amino acids. CDR3 amino acids: CASTKPGQGVPGANVLTF. In DNA form, the CDR3 reads TGTGCCAGTACCAAACCGGGACAGGGTGTGCCTGGGGCCAACGTCCTGACTTTC.

The chain carries TRBV19 and TRBJ2-2; the match to TRBD2 covers 12 bases. The V gene end was trimmed by 1 base and the J gene end by 5 bases; junction bases not matched to a gene: 5. CDR1 and CDR2 from the germline V gene are LNHDA and SQIVND (reference sequence). The CDR3 is 17 amino acids. The CDR3 nucleotides read TGTGCCAGTAGTATAGGACTAGCGGGAGTTGGAACCGGGGAGCTGTTTTTT. It translates to CASSIGLAGVGTGELFF.

CDR3 amino acids: CASSPPTGSYGYTF. Here the CDR3 DNA reads TGTGCCAGCAGCCCTCCGACAGGGTCCTATGGCTACACCTTC. V is TRBV7-9 and J is TRBJ1-2; 7 nucleotides agree with TRBD1. The CDR3 is 14 residues long. The J segment lost 4 bases and the V segment lost 5 bases, leaving 7 bases of the junction unmatched. CDR1 is SEHNR and CDR2 is FQNEAQ in the germline V gene (reference sequence).

The chain is built from TRBV7-9 and TRBJ2-3; the match to TRBD2 covers 7 bases. The V gene's germline CDR1 is SEHNR and CDR2 FQNEAQ (reference sequence). The CDR3 length is 15 residues. The trim removed 5 bases at V and 1 base at J, leaving 6 bases unmatched. CDR3 sequence (DNA): TGTGCCAGCAGCCCTAGCGGATATGGCACAGATACGCAGTATTTT. Protein product: CASSPSGYGTDTQYF.

The chain uses TRBV18 and TRBJ2-1, with 14 bases lining up with TRBD2. The CDR3 runs 15 residues. Trimming at V came to 6 bases and at J to 8 bases, leaving 6 bases not matched to a gene. Germline loops: CDR1 KGHSH, CDR2 LQKENI. The CDR3 loop is CASSAGTSGSDEQFF. The CDR3, as DNA: TGTGCCAGCTCGGCCGGGACTAGCGGGAGCGATGAGCAGTTCTTC.

This clone was observed once. The V call is TRBV10-1, the J call TRBJ2-3; 9 bases line up with TRBD2. The CDR3 has 15 amino acids. Trimming at V came to 7 bases and at J to 1 base, leaving 6 bases not matched to a gene. Germline values: CDR1 WNHNN, CDR2 SYGVQD (reference sequence). The CDR3 DNA sequence: TGCGCCAGCACCAAACGGACTAGCGGCACAGATACGCAGTATTTT. Residues: CASTKRTSGTDTQYF.

This sequence joins TRBV20-1 and TRBJ2-1; possible D gene TRBD2, 6 bases. This CDR3 region has 14 residues. V was pared by 3 bases and J by 7 bases, with 16 bases between. The germline gives CDR1 DFQATT, CDR2 SNEGSKA (reference sequence). CDR3 nucleotides: TGCAGTGCTAGTTACTGGAGCGGGCTGAATGAGCAGTTCTTC. Its translation: CSASYWSGLNEQFF.

The chain recombines TRBV28 with TRBJ1-1, with D hard to call. Germline lookup yields CDR1 MDHEN and CDR2 SYDVKM. The CDR3 extends over 14 amino acids. V lost 1 base and J lost 5, with 11 bases in between. CDR3 sequence reads: CASSLSGRRTEAFF. CDR3 DNA: TGTGCCAGCAGTTTATCGGGCAGGAGGACTGAAGCTTTCTTT.

The chain uses TRBV4-3 and TRBJ2-1, with 8 bases that match TRBD2. Trimming took 0 bases from V and 2 from J; bases not matched to a gene: 6. Germline-derived CDR1 and CDR2 are LGHNA and YSLEER. The CDR3 covers 17 residues. The CDR3 DNA reads TGCGCCAGCAGCCAAGAGCCGAGCGGGAGAGCCTACAATGAGCAGTTCTTC. Its protein is CASSQEPSGRAYNEQFF.

The rearrangement uses TRBV5-1 and TRBJ2-2, with 10 positions matching TRBD2. V lost 2 bases and J lost 6; bases outside the gene matches: 4. Germline-derived CDR1 and CDR2 are SGHRS and YFSETQ. The CDR3 is 15 residues long. Here the CDR3 reads CASSFSLAGSGELFF. CDR3 sequence (DNA): TGCGCCAGCAGCTTCTCACTAGCGGGATCCGGGGAGCTGTTTTTT.

The chain couples TRBV11-2 to TRBJ2-3, with 7 positions matching TRBD1. After removal of 1 base from V and 6 bases from J, the junction contained 7 bases not matched to a gene. CDR1 and CDR2 (germline): SGHAT, FQNNGV. This CDR3 has 15 amino acids. The CDR3 bases are TGTGCCAGCAGCTTAGCGGTGACAGGGTTGGATACGCAGTATTTT. Protein: CASSLAVTGLDTQYF.

The V gene is TRBV5-5, the J gene TRBJ2-7, with D possibly being TRBD2 (6 bases). The V gene's germline CDR1 is SGHKS and CDR2 YYEKEE (reference sequence). CDR3 length: 16 residues. Trimming took off 0 bases at V and 8 bases at J, with 21 bases between the two ends. The CDR3 loop is CASSLDPRTTSVKQYF. CDR3 bases: TGTGCCAGCAGCTTGGACCCCCGGACTACCTCGGTAAAGCAGTACTTC.

The V and J genes are TRBV5-1 and TRBJ2-7, with 8 bases fitting TRBD1. The CDR3 sequence is 15 residues long. Trimming took 2 bases from V and 3 from J; bases not matched to a gene: 7. Germline V gene lookup returns CDR1 SGHRS and CDR2 YFSETQ. The CDR3 DNA reads as TGCGCCAGCAGCTTCGCCGGGACAGGATTCTACGAGCAGTACTTC. Translating it yields CASSFAGTGFYEQYF.

The chain employs TRBV5-4 and TRBJ2-1; D is unresolved. This CDR3 has 12 amino acids. Germline V lookup: CDR1 SGHNT, CDR2 YYREEE (reference sequence). V dropped 1 base and J dropped 14 bases, with 13 bases sitting between them. The CDR3 spells CASSLHETSEFF. The DNA of the CDR3 is TGTGCCAGCAGCTTGCATGAGACATCAGAGTTCTTC.

V gene TRBV12-5 combines with J gene TRBJ2-7; 8 bases fit TRBD2. The germline V gene has CDR1 LGHNT and CDR2 FRNRAP. With V trimmed by 0 bases and J by 0 bases, 7 bases remained unmatched. This CDR3 has 17 amino acids. In DNA form, the CDR3 reads TGTGCTAGTGGTTTGGTACGGGGGGGAGTCTTCTCCTACGAGCAGTACTTC. This codes for CASGLVRGGVFSYEQYF.

V is TRBV15 and J is TRBJ2-1; 7 nucleotides line up with TRBD1. Unmatched junction bases numbered 9, after V lost 0 bases and J lost 4 bases. CDR1 and CDR2 from the germline V gene are LNHNV and YYDKDF (reference sequence). This CDR3 comprises 17 residues. The CDR3 nucleotides read TGTGCCACCAGCAGAGACCAACAGGGGACCCGATACAATGAGCAGTTCTTC. Its translation: CATSRDQQGTRYNEQFF.

This chain joins TRBV7-2 and TRBJ2-3; 7 bases align to TRBD1. V was pared by 3 bases and J by 7 bases, with 10 bases of the junction left unmatched. Germline lookup yields CDR1 SGHTA and CDR2 FQGNSA. The CDR3 is 15 residues long. Here the CDR3 reads CASSFRQGGLYTQYF. The DNA of the CDR3 is TGTGCCAGCAGCTTCCGACAGGGTGGATTGTATACGCAGTATTTT.